In this sample, the clone carrying this TCR beta chain turned up once. As yet, its antigen is unknown. The sample originates from a study of CD8 T cell repertoires and HIV-1 epitope variants. Study details: T cells were stimulated with Twenty-five Gag and Nef peptides separately. Enriched T cells were co-cultured with equal numbers of autologous T cell-negative antigen-presenting cells.

Method: immunoSEQ multiplex PCR; TCRdb's copy keeps in-frame clones and lacks some. This sample carries some 5,400 clones, roughly three fifths of them seen once, and the ten largest clones take roughly 36%. Trimming removed 2 bases at V and 0 bases at J, with 11 bases between. Per germline, CDR1 SGHVS and CDR2 FQNEAQ. The CDR3 is 16 residues long. V is TRBV7-8 and J is TRBJ2-1; D is perhaps TRBD2 (5 bases). The sequence was obtained from a male donor with HIV. Sequenced material: cultured CD8+ T cells derived from PBMCs. CDR3 nucleotides: TGTGCCAGCAGCTTAAGCGGTGGGGTCTCCTACAATGAGCAGTTCTTC. It specifies CASSLSGGVSYNEQFF. Based on the CDR3 plus reference TRBV7-8 and TRBJ2-1, the full variable domain is GAGVSQSPRYKVAKRGQDVALRCDPISGHVSLFWYQQALGQGPEFLTYFQNEAQLDKSGLPSDRFFAERPEGSVSTLKIQRTQQEDSAVYLCASSLSGGVSYNEQFFGPGTRLTVL.